Sequencing of this T cell receptor beta chain was carried out in a study of cytomegalovirus exposure and HLA in healthy donors. Method: immunoSEQ multiplex PCR; TCRdb's copy keeps in-frame clones and lacks some. In the table there are 150,000 to 200,000 clones, roughly 83% of which are singletons. V dropped 4 bases and J dropped 3 bases, with 19 bases sitting between them. The CDR3 totals 16 residues. Germline V gives CDR1 SGHNT, CDR2 YYREEE (reference sequence). Notes on the study in general: Reports described diagnosis of cytomegalovirus status by the classifier as highly specific and sensitive. According to the study, 160 or so TCR beta chains were cytomegalovirus-associated. Whilst most TCR sequences proved rare, a subset of public TCRs occurred across many donors.

In the case of this clone: What it recognizes is unknown.

This chain uses TRBV5-4 with TRBJ1-2, with D maybe TRBD1 (6 bases). This receptor was obtained from a woman under 30 in good health and CMV-seronegative. Sequencing was done on a sample of PBMCs. The CDR3 DNA reads as TGTGCCAGCAGCCCGTCCCAGGGGAGAATTTACTATGGCTACACCTTC. Residues: CASSPSQGRIYYGYTF. The entire variable domain, with the rest obtained from reference TRBV5-4 and TRBJ1-2, is as follows: ETGVTQSPTHLIKTRGQQVTLRCSSQSGHNTVSWYQQALGQGPQFIFQYYREEENGRGNFPPRFSGLQFPNYSSELNVNALELDDSALYLCASSPSQGRIYYGYTFGSGTRLTVV.